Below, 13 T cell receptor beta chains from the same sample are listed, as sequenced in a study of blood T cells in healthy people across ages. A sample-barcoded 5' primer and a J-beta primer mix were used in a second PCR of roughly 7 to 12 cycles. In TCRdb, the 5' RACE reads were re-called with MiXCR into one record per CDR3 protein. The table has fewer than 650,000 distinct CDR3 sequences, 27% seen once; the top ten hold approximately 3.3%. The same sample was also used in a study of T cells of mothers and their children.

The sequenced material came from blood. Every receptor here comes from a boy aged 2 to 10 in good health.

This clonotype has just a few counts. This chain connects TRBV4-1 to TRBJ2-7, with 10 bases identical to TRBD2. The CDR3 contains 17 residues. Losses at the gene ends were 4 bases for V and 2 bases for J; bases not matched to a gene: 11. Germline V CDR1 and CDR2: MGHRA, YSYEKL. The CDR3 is CASSPTAGGLSPYEQYF. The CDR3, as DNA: TGCGCCAGCAGCCCAACAGCGGGGGGGCTGAGTCCCTACGAGCAGTACTTC.

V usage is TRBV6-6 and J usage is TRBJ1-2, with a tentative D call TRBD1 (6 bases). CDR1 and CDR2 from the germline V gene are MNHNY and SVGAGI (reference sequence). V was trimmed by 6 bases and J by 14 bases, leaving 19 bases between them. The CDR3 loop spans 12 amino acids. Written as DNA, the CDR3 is TGTGCCAGCAGCCTACAGGGTGAGGAATTGACCTTC. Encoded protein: CASSLQGEELTF.

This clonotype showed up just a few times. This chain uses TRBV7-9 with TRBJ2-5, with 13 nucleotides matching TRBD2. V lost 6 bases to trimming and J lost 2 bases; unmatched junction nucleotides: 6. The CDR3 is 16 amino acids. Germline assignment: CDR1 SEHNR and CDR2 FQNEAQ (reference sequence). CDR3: CASRPRLAGGQETQYF. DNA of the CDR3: TGTGCCAGCAGACCCCGACTAGCGGGAGGACAAGAGACCCAGTACTTC.

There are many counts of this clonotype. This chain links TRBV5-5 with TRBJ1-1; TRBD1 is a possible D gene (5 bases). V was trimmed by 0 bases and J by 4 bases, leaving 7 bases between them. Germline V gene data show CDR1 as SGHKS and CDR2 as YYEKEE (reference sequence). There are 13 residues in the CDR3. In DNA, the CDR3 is TGTGCCAGCAGCTTGGGACAGCTCACTGAAGCTTTCTTT. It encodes CASSLGQLTEAFF.

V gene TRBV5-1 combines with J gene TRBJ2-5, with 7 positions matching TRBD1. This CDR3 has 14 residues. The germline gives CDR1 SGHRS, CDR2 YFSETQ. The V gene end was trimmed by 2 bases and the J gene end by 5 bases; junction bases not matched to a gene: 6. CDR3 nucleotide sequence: TGCGCCAGCAGCTTATACAGGGGTGAGGAGACCCAGTACTTC. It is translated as CASSLYRGEETQYF.

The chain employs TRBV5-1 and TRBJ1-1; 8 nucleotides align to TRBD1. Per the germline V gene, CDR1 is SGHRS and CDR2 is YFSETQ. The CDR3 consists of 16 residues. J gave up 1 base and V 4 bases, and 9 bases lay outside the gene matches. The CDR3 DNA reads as TGCGCCAGCAGCCTGATAGGGACAGGATGGAACACTGAAGCTTTCTTT. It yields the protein CASSLIGTGWNTEAFF.

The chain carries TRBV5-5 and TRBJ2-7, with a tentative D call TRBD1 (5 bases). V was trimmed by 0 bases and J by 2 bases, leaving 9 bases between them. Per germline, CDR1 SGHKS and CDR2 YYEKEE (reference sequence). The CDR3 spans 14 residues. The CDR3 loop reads CASSLEAGTYEQYF. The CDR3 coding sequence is TGTGCCAGCAGCTTGGAGGCAGGGACCTACGAGCAGTACTTC.

The CDR3 nucleotides read TGCGCCAGCAGCCAACTCAGGGGTTCTTATGGCTACACCTTC. Protein sequence: CASSQLRGSYGYTF. This sequence joins TRBV4-3 and TRBJ1-2, with a possible D match to TRBD1 (6 bases). Germline V gene lookup returns CDR1 LGHNA and CDR2 YSLEER. Trimming shortened V by 2 bases and J by 5 bases, and 12 bases separated the two germline ends. This CDR3 has 14 residues.

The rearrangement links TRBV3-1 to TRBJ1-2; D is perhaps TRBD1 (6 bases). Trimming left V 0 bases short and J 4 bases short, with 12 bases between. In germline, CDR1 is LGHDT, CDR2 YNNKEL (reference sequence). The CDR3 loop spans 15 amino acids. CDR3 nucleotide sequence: TGTGCCAGCAGCCAAGATGAGAGGGGGGCCTATGGCTACACCTTC. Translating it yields CASSQDERGAYGYTF.

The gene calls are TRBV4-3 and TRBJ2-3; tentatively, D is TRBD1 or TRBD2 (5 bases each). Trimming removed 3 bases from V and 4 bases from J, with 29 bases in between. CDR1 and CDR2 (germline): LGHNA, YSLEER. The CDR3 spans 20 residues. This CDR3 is CASSQAPTELAYLGADTQYF. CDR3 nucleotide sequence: TGCGCCAGCAGCCAGGCTCCAACCGAGCTAGCATACTTGGGGGCAGATACGCAGTATTTT.

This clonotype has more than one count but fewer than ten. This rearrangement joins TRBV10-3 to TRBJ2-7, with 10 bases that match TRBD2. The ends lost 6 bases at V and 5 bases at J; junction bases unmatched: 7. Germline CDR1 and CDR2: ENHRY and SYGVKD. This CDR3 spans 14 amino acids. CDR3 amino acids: CAIRSGGGSNEQYF. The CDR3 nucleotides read TGTGCCATCAGGAGCGGGGGGGGCAGCAACGAGCAGTACTTC.

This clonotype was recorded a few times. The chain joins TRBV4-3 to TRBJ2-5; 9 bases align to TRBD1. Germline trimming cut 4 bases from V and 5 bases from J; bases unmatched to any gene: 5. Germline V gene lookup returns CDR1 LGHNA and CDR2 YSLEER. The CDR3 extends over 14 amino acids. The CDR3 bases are TGCGCCAGCAGCCCAAACGGACAGGGGGAGACCCAGTACTTC. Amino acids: CASSPNGQGETQYF.

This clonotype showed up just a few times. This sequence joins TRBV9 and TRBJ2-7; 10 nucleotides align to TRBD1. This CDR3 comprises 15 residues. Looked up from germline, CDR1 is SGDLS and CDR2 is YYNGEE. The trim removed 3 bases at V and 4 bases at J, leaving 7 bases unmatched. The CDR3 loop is CASSAGTGDLYEQYF. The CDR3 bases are TGTGCCAGCAGCGCCGGGACAGGGGATCTATACGAGCAGTACTTC.